The rows below give T cell receptor beta chains drawn from one sample of a study of blood T cell repertoires in COVID-19. Using immunoSEQ multiplex PCR, the repertoire was profiled, and TCRdb retains in-frame clones only, with some absent. In the table there are approximately 60,000 clones, more than 60% of which are singletons. Material for sequencing was peripheral blood. The receptors were sampled from a man aged 55 to 70 with acute or convalescent COVID-19. The CDR3 runs from the conserved cysteine through the conserved F or W. D genes are given only for firm matches. Size is stated for part of the rows, as once, few or many counts, or as a class when the clone is expanded.

cdr3_nt,cdr3_aa,v_call,d_call,clone_size,j_call
TGTGCCAGCAGCGGTAGACAGGGTCCGTCAGAGACCCAGTACTTC,CASSGRQGPSETQYF,TRBV11-1,TRBD1,.,TRBJ2-5
TGTGCCAGTAGTAGGGGGACTAGCGGGAGGACCGGGGAGCTGTTTTTT,CASSRGTSGRTGELFF,TRBV19,TRBD2,.,TRBJ2-2
TGTGCCAGCAGCTTGATGACTAGCACACCCGGGGAGCTGTTTTTT,CASSLMTSTPGELFF,TRBV9,TRBD2,.,TRBJ2-2
TGTGCCAGCAGCTTAACATTCGACAGGGCCTTCTACAATGAGCAGTTCTTC,CASSLTFDRAFYNEQFF,TRBV7-3,TRBD1,.,TRBJ2-1
TGTGCCAGCAGCCTCCACTCCCCGTATAGCAATCAGCCCCAGCATTTT,CASSLHSPYSNQPQHF,TRBV7-2,.,.,TRBJ1-5
TGTGCCAGCAGTGCCGACTTCGCCTACGAGCAGTACTTC,CASSADFAYEQYF,TRBV6-2/TRBV6-3,.,.,TRBJ2-7
TGTGCCAGCAGCTTGGGGGCGGGAGGAACAGATACGCAGTATTTT,CASSLGAGGTDTQYF,TRBV5-8,TRBD2,.,TRBJ2-3
TGTGCCAGCAGTCGGGGAGCCTACAATGAGCAGTTCTTC,CASSRGAYNEQFF,TRBV6-2/TRBV6-3,.,.,TRBJ2-1
TGTGCCAGCAGCCAAGAACTCCTCTCCGGGGAGCTGTTTTTT,CASSQELLSGELFF,TRBV3-1/TRBV3-2,.,.,TRBJ2-2
TGCAGTGCTAGTAAGGGGCATAGCAATCAGCCCCAGCATTTT,CSASKGHSNQPQHF,TRBV20-1,.,few,TRBJ1-5
TGTGCCAGCAGTACCCCAGATTCGGGGGAGGAGTATGGCTACACCTTC,CASSTPDSGEEYGYTF,TRBV28,.,few,TRBJ1-2
TGCGCCAGCAGCCAAACACCGGGACAGGCTAGAGATACGCAGTATTTT,CASSQTPGQARDTQYF,TRBV4-1,TRBD1,.,TRBJ2-3
TGTGCTTCGATGGCTAGCGGGAGGTACGAGCAGTACTTC,CASMASGRYEQYF,TRBV12-5,TRBD2,once,TRBJ2-7
TGTGCCAGCACCAAGACAGGGAACTATGGCTACACCTTC,CASTKTGNYGYTF,TRBV9,TRBD1,few,TRBJ1-2
TGTGCCAGCAGCTTACTAGCGGGAGAAAGTGAGCAGTTCTTC,CASSLLAGESEQFF,TRBV7-3,TRBD2,.,TRBJ2-1
TGTGCCAGCAGCCCGGAGACTTACACTGAAGCTTTCTTT,CASSPETYTEAFF,TRBV7-6,.,.,TRBJ1-1
TGTGCCAGCAGCCAAGGGATGGCGGGGCCCCGGGAGACCCAGTACTTC,CASSQGMAGPRETQYF,TRBV7-6,.,few,TRBJ2-5
TGTGCCACCAGCGGACAGGGGGAGGAATACGAGCAGTACTTC,CATSGQGEEYEQYF,TRBV24-1,TRBD1,.,TRBJ2-7
TGTGCCAGCAGCATCAAATTAGGTGGGAGTCTCGAGCAGTACTTC,CASSIKLGGSLEQYF,TRBV13,.,.,TRBJ2-7
TGTGCCAGCTCACCATATACAGGGGGCCGGCAGGGTGAGCAGTACTTC,CASSPYTGGRQGEQYF,TRBV18,TRBD1,.,TRBJ2-7
TGTGCCAGCAGCGTAAGGACAGACGTTAATGAGCAGTTCTTC,CASSVRTDVNEQFF,TRBV9,.,.,TRBJ2-1
TGTGCCAGCAGCCGCGACAGCTCTGGAAACACCATATATTTT,CASSRDSSGNTIYF,TRBV7-9,.,.,TRBJ1-3
TGCGCCAGCAGCCAAGACTGGGGACAGGGGAATCAGCCCCAGCATTTT,CASSQDWGQGNQPQHF,TRBV4-3,TRBD1,.,TRBJ1-5
TGTGCCAGCAGCCAAGAGACTAAGAGTCGGCAGTTCTTC,CASSQETKSRQFF,TRBV14,.,.,TRBJ2-1
TGCAGTGCTAGGACAAACTATGGCTACACCTTC,CSARTNYGYTF,TRBV20-1,.,few,TRBJ1-2
TGTGCCAGCAGCGTAGACCCGGGACAGAAAAACACTGAAGCTTTCTTT,CASSVDPGQKNTEAFF,TRBV9,TRBD1,once,TRBJ1-1
TGTGCCAGCAGCTTGGTGGCCAATGAGCAGTTCTTC,CASSLVANEQFF,TRBV5-4,.,.,TRBJ2-1
TGCGCCAGCAGCTTTTTTCCTGCAGGAAACAATGAGCAGTTCTTC,CASSFFPAGNNEQFF,TRBV5-1,.,.,TRBJ2-1
TGTGCCATCAGTGAGGCCCAGGGGGTGCTAGATGAGCAGTTCTTC,CAISEAQGVLDEQFF,TRBV10-3,TRBD1,.,TRBJ2-1
TGCGCCAGCAGTCCTAGCGGGAGATCCTACAATGAGCAGTTCTTC,CASSPSGRSYNEQFF,TRBV10-1,TRBD2,.,TRBJ2-1
TGTGCCAGCAGCTCGGACAGGATGAGCGTAAAGACCCAGTACTTC,CASSSDRMSVKTQYF,TRBV7-6,TRBD1,few,TRBJ2-5
TGTGCCAGCGGTCAGGGTTTAGGAGCGTATGGCTACACCTTC,CASGQGLGAYGYTF,TRBV6-5,.,few,TRBJ1-2